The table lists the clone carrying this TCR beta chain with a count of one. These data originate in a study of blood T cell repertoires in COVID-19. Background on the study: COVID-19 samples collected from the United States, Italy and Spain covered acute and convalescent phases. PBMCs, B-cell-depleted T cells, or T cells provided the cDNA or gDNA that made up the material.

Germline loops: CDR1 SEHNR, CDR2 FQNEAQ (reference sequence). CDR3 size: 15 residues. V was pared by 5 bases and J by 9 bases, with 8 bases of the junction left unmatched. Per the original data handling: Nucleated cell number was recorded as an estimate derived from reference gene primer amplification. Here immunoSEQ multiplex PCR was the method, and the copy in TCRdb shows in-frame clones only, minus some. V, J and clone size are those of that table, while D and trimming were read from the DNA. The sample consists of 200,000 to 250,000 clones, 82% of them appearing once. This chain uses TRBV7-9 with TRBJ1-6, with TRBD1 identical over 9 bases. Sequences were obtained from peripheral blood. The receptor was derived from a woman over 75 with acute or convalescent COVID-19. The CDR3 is CASSHQTGQGSPLHF. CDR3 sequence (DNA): TGTGCCAGCAGCCATCAAACGGGACAGGGTTCACCCCTCCACTTT.